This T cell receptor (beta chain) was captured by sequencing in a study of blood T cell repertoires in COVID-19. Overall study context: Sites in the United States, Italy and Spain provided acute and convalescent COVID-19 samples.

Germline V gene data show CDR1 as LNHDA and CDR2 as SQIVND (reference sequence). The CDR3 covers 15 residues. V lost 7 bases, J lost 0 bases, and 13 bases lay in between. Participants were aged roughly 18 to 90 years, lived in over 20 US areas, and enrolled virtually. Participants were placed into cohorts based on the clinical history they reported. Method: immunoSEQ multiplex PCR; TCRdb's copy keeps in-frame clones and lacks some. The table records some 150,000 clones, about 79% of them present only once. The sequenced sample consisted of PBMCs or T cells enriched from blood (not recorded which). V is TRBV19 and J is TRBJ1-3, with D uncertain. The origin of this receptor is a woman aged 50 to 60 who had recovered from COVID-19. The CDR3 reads CASTGGFVSGNTIYF. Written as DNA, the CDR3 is TGTGCCAGTACTGGAGGATTTGTCTCTGGAAACACCATATATTTT. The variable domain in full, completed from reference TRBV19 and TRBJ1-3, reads DGGITQSPKYLFRKEGQNVTLSCEQNLNHDAMYWYRQDPGQGLRLIYYSQIVNDFQKGDIAEGYSVSREKKESFPLTVTSAQKNPTAFYLCASTGGFVSGNTIYFGEGSWLTVV.